This T cell receptor beta chain comes out of a study of beta chain features in type 1 diabetes (dated by TCRdb to the late 2010s). For context, the study as a whole: Patients and healthy donors did not differ in mean age, gender distribution, total cell number or subset yield. Regulatory and stem cell-like memory subsets were isolated from only 8 patients and 8 healthy donors, whereas naive and central memory subsets came from all 30 or so donors. The study compared TCRB repertoires of sorted circulating CD4+ T cell subsets between recently diagnosed type 1 diabetes patients and matched healthy donors. A total of roughly 100 million sorted cells were examined across all samples, and the number of cells per subset was strongly correlated with RNA yield. Here is what the overall study found, with its caveats: In all four CD4+ subsets, TCRB CDR3 length was moderately but significantly shorter in type 1 diabetes patients. At VDJ recombination sites, type 1 diabetes patients had fewer insertions and more deleted nucleotides, which implies abnormalities in thymic rearrangement. Naive, central memory and regulatory TCRB repertoires appeared more similar among patients than among healthy donors. Shorter templates might be favored by PCR, yet because patient and control samples were amplified and corrected together, any such skew would affect both groups equally. Because cDNA was sequenced instead of genomic DNA, activated cells with high expression could be over-represented, although the groups did not differ in activation or CD3 levels. Only small numbers of individuals were included in the HLA sub-analyses, which left unresolved whether HLA type had any influence on TCRB rearrangement.

This clone was detected a few times. The specificity of this receptor is unknown. Base qualities are not provided; no much larger clone lies one nucleotide away. The entire amount of isolated RNA was reverse transcribed using the High Capacity cDNA Reverse Transcription Kit, so the sequenced TCRB transcripts were expressed ones. Naive, central memory and regulatory T cell samples underwent deep immunoSEQ sequencing, averaging about 3.5 million total reads per sample. Sorted cells were lysed in RLT buffer and RNA was extracted with DNase-treated RNeasy Micro or Mini kits, depending on cell number. Each cell subset was processed separately to prevent cross-contamination, with patient and healthy donor samples processed together. The immunoSEQ multiplex PCR was used to amplify TCRB sequences from cDNA, generating 87-bp fragments that spanned the CDR3 region. Sequencing of the amplicons was performed on the Illumina HiSeq platform. The authors' analysis ran thus. PCR bias was computationally corrected using synthetic template baselines, reads within Hamming distance 2 were collapsed, and singletons that could not be merged were discarded. By aligning reads against IMGT, V, D and J genes, CDR3 length, and insertions or deletions at six rearrangement sites were assigned. Within each subset, clonotype counts were normalized to sorted cell number, after which true diversity and Gini coefficients were computed with the tcR R package. Repertoire sharing was quantified using the overlap coefficient calculated on TCRB nucleotide sequences. As a proxy for the pre-selection repertoire, out-of-frame TCRB sequences from naive cells were analyzed. TCRdb obtained this table from immuneACCESS and retained in-frame rearrangements with V and J assigned. These tables miss some clones; where compared with another copy, unresolved V genes account for less than half of the shortfall, and the remainder is unexplained. V, J and clone size were drawn from that table, and D and trimming were deduced from the DNA. In all, the sample holds 300,000 to 450,000 clones, and around a fifth of those were seen once. 0.035% to 0.055% of the sample goes to the ten largest clones.

The V end loses 1 base and the J end loses 4 bases, and a stretch of 9 bases separates them. The germline V gene sets CDR1 to SGHTS and CDR2 to YDEGEE. The CDR3 has 14 amino acids, counting the end cysteine and phenylalanine. Kept here is only the CDR3 DNA, which spans 42 bases and is read in frame from base 1. Each donor gave one peripheral blood draw, averaging approximately 0.11 L, which was collected into heparinised tubes. A BD FACSAria II and a panel including CD45RO, CCR7, CD25, CD127, CD95 and CD27 were used to sort naive, central memory, regulatory and stem cell-like memory CD4+ T cells. All sorted populations exceeded 95% purity. PBMCs were isolated right away by Lymphoprep density gradient centrifugation and were stained directly, without culture. So that batch effects would be minimized, each experiment stained and sorted samples in pairs, pairing one healthy donor with one patient.

This sequence originates from a woman aged 18 to 35 in good health. This chain joins TRBV5-8 to TRBJ1-5, with no confidently assigned D gene. Sample: naive CD4+ T cells from blood. The meaning of the sample's cell subset or site label: true naive CD4+ T cells. The CDR3: CASSLQGGNQPQHF. Here is the DNA: TGTGCCAGCAGCTTGCAAGGAGGGAATCAGCCCCAGCATTTT.